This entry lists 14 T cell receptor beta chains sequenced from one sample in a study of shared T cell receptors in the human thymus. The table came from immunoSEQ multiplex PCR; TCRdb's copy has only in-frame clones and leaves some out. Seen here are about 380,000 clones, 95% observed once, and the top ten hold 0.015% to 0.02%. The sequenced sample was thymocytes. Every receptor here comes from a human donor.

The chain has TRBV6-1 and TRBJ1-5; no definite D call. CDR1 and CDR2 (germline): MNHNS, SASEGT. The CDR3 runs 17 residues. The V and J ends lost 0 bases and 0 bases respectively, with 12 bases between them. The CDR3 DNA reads TGTGCCAGCAGTGAAGCCAAGAGTCGCCCTAGCAATCAGCCCCAGCATTTT. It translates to CASSEAKSRPSNQPQHF.

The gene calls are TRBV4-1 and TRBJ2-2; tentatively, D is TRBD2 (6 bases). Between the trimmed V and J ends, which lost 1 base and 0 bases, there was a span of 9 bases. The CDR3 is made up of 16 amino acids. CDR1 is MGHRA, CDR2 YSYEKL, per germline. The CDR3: CASSQAWGANTGELFF. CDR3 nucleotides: TGCGCCAGCAGCCAAGCGTGGGGGGCGAACACCGGGGAGCTGTTTTTT.

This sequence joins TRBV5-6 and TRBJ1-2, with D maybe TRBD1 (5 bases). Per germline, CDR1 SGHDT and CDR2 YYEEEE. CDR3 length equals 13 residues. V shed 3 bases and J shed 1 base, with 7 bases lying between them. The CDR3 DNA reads TGTGCCAGCAGCTCACAGGTTAACTATGGCTACACCTTC. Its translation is CASSSQVNYGYTF. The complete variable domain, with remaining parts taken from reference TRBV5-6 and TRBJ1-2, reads DAGVTQSPTHLIKTRGQQVTLRCSPKSGHDTVSWYQQALGQGPQFIFQYYEEEERQRGNFPDRFSGHQFPNYSSELNVNALLLGDSALYLCASSSQVNYGYTFGSGTRLTVV.

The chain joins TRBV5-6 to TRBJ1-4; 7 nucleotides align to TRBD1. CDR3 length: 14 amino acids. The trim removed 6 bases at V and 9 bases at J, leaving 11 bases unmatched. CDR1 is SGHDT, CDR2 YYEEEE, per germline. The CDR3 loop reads CASNKGAGDKKLFF. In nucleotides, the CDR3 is TGTGCCAGCAATAAGGGGGCTGGGGACAAAAAACTGTTTTTT.

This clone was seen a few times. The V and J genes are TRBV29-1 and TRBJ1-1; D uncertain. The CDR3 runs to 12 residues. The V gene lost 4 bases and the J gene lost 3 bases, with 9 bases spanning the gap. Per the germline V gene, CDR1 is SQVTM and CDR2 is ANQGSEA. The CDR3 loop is CSVVGVDTEAFF. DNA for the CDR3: TGCAGCGTTGTTGGGGTGGACACTGAAGCTTTCTTT. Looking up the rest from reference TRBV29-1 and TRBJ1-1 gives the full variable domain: SAVISQKPSRDICQRGTSLTIQCQVDSQVTMMFWYRQQPGQSLTLIATANQGSEATYESGFVIDKFPISRPNLTFSTLTVSNMSPEDSSIYLCSVVGVDTEAFFGQGTRLTVV.

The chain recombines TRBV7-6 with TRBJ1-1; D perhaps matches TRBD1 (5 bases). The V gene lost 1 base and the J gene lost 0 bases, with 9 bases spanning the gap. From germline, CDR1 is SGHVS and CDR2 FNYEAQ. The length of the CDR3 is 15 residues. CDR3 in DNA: TGTGCCAGCAGCTTAGTGGGGCCAGTGAACACTGAAGCTTTCTTT. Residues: CASSLVGPVNTEAFF.

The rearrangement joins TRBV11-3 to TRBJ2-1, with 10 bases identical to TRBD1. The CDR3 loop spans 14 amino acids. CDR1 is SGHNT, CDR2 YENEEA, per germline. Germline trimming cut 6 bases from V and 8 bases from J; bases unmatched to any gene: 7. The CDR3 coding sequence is TGTGCCAGCAGTCCCGGGACAGGGGAATATGAGCAGTTCTTC. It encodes CASSPGTGEYEQFF.

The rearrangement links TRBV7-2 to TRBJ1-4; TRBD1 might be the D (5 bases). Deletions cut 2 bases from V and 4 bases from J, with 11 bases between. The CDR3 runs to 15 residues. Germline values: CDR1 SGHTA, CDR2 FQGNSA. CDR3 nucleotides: TGTGCCAGCAGCTTAACGGGGGTCGTTAATGAAAAACTGTTTTTT. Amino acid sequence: CASSLTGVVNEKLFF.

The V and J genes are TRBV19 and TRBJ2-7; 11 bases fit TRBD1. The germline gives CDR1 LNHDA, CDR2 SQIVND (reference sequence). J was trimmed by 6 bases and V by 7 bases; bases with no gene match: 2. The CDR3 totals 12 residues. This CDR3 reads CASTGTGGEQYF. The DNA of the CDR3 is TGTGCCAGTACCGGGACAGGGGGCGAGCAGTACTTC. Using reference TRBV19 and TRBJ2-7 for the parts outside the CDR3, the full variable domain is DGGITQSPKYLFRKEGQNVTLSCEQNLNHDAMYWYRQDPGQGLRLIYYSQIVNDFQKGDIAEGYSVSREKKESFPLTVTSAQKNPTAFYLCASTGTGGEQYFGPGTRLTVT.

The CDR3 DNA is TGTGCCTGGAGTGTTAATGCCCGGGCGGCCTACAATGAGCAGTTCTTC. It codes for CAWSVNARAAYNEQFF. The J gene is TRBJ2-1, the V gene TRBV30; D is unresolved. The CDR3 is made up of 16 amino acids. V was trimmed by 0 bases and J by 2 bases, leaving 14 bases between them. Germline lookup yields CDR1 GTSNPN and CDR2 SVGIG (reference sequence).

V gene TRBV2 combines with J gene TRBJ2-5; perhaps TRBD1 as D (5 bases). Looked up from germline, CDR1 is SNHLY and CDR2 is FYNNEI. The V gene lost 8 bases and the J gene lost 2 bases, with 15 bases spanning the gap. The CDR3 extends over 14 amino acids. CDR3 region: CASHTRRTQETQYF. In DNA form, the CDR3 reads TGTGCCAGCCACACCAGACGGACACAAGAGACCCAGTACTTC.

The CDR3 nucleotides are TGTGCCAGCAGCCAGTGTGGACAGGGAAGCAATGAGCAGTTCTTC. Residues: CASSQCGQGSNEQFF. The chain couples TRBV14 to TRBJ2-1; TRBD1 matches at 8 bases. This CDR3 is built from 15 residues. Trimming took 3 bases from V and 6 from J; bases not matched to a gene: 7. Germline V gene sequence: CDR1 SGHDN, CDR2 FVKESK.

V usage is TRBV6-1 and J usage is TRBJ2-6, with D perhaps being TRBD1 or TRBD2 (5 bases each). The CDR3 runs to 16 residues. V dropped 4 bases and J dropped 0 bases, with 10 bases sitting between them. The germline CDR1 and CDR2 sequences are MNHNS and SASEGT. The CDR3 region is CASSGGTPSGANVLTF. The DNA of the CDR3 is TGTGCCAGCAGTGGAGGGACCCCCTCTGGGGCCAACGTCCTGACTTTC.

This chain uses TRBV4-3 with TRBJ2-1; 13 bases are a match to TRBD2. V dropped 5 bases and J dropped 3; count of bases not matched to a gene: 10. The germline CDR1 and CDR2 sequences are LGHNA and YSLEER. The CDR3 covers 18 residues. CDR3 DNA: TGCGCCAGCAGCACCTGGACTAGCGGGAGAGTGGGCTACAATGAGCAGTTCTTC. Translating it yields CASSTWTSGRVGYNEQFF.